Presented here are 24 T cell receptor beta chains from one specimen sequenced in a study of spatial heterogeneity in lung cancer. Overall study results and limits: Counts that tracked tumor mutation counts were those of expanded intratumoral alpha and beta TCRs.

The time point here: sample taken at primary tumor resection. What these receptors recognize is not known. TCRdb reprocessed the 5' RACE reads with MiXCR, giving one entry per CDR3 protein. Here the sample spans around 4,900 distinct CDR3 sequences, roughly 8.4% being singletons. The source was lung tumor tissue, collected at surgery. The receptor set was obtained from a female donor with early-stage non-small cell lung cancer.

The V gene is TRBV7-2, the J gene TRBJ2-5; 13 nucleotides align to TRBD2. CDR1 is SGHTA and CDR2 is FQGNSA in the germline V gene. The length of the CDR3 is 16 residues. The trim removed 5 bases at V and 1 base at J, leaving 4 bases unmatched. In nucleotides, the CDR3 is TGTGCCAGCAGCATAACTAGCGGGGGGGCCCAAGAGACCCAGTACTTC. Protein sequence: CASSITSGGAQETQYF.

In this sample, this clonotype is medium-sized. The V gene is TRBV12-3 or TRBV12-4, the J gene TRBJ1-3, with D possibly TRBD1 on 6 matching bases. Deletions cut 8 bases from V and 6 bases from J, with 20 bases between. The CDR3 has 15 residues. The CDR3 DNA is TGTGCCAGCGGATCAAGGCGGGGGCGCGTAAACACCATATATTTT. Its translation is CASGSRRGRVNTIYF.

This clonotype is judged medium-sized (0.01 to 0.1%). The chain links TRBV24-1 to TRBJ2-1, with 9 positions matching TRBD1. The CDR3 length is 15 residues. CDR1 and CDR2 (germline): KGHDR, SFDVKD. The junction had 1 base not matched to a gene; V was cut back by 2 bases and J by 3 bases. The CDR3 spells CATSDSGQGYNEQFF. CDR3 nucleotides: TGTGCCACCAGTGATTCGGGACAGGGCTACAATGAGCAGTTCTTC.

This clonotype is medium-sized in the sample. The gene calls are TRBV7-2 and TRBJ1-6; tentative D call: TRBD1 (5 bases). V lost 2 bases and J 8 bases, leaving 13 bases between the germline ends. This CDR3 is built from 15 residues. CDR1 is SGHTA and CDR2 is FQGNSA in the germline V gene. DNA for the CDR3: TGTGCCAGCAGCTTAAATGGGGACCGATATTCACCCCTCCACTTT. Protein sequence: CASSLNGDRYSPLHF.

The rearrangement uses TRBV7-9 and TRBJ2-2, with D perhaps given as TRBD1 or TRBD2 (5 bases each). Germline CDR1 SEHNR, CDR2 FQNEAQ (reference sequence). The CDR3 extends over 15 amino acids. Trimming stripped 5 bases from V and 1 base from J, with 11 bases between. CDR3 DNA: TGTGCCAGCAGCACGGGACCCTTGAACACCGGGGAGCTGTTTTTT. Translating it yields CASSTGPLNTGELFF.

This clonotype was observed a few times. The chain uses TRBV5-1 and TRBJ2-1, with 15 bases aligning to TRBD2. The germline V gene encodes CDR1 SGHRS and CDR2 YFSETQ. V was clipped by 4 bases and J by 1 base; unmatched bases: 12. This CDR3 contains 20 residues. This CDR3 is CASSMPGLAGGPASYNEQFF. The CDR3 DNA reads as TGCGCCAGCAGCATGCCTGGACTAGCGGGGGGGCCCGCGTCCTACAATGAGCAGTTCTTC. Based on the CDR3 plus reference TRBV5-1 and TRBJ2-1, the full variable domain is KAGVTQTPRYLIKTRGQQVTLSCSPISGHRSVSWYQQTPGQGLQFLFEYFSETQRNKGNFPGRFSGRQFSNSRSEMNVSTLELGDSALYLCASSMPGLAGGPASYNEQFFGPGTRLTVL.

The J gene is TRBJ2-1, the V gene TRBV7-6; 8 bases agree with TRBD2. CDR1 and CDR2 from the germline V gene are SGHVS and FNYEAQ. V lost 2 bases and J lost 1; bases outside the gene matches: 10. The CDR3 sequence is 18 residues long. Written as DNA, the CDR3 is TGTGCCAGCAGCTTAAGAGGCAGCGGGGGATTTTCCTACAATGAGCAGTTCTTC. This sequence encodes CASSLRGSGGFSYNEQFF.

The chain recombines TRBV6-2 or TRBV6-3 with TRBJ2-7; no reliable D call. The CDR3 is 12 amino acids. V was pared by 5 bases and J by 5 bases, with 10 bases between. CDR1 is MNHEY and CDR2 is SVGEGT in the germline V gene. CDR3 DNA: TGTGCCAGCAGTAAAGACGAGCACGAGCAGTACTTC. This encodes CASSKDEHEQYF.

This clonotype was seen a few times. The V call is TRBV4-2, the J call TRBJ2-3; 8 bases are a match to TRBD2. Germline trimming cut 1 base from V and 4 bases from J; bases unmatched to any gene: 1. The CDR3 sequence is 14 residues long. The germline CDR1 and CDR2 sequences are LGHNA and YNFKEQ. Here the CDR3 DNA reads TGTGCCAGCAGCCAAGCGGGGGGGCCAGATACGCAGTATTTT. It specifies CASSQAGGPDTQYF.

This clonotype was counted many times. The chain joins TRBV28 to TRBJ1-5, with 7 bases lining up with TRBD1. This CDR3 is built from 15 residues. Germline assignment: CDR1 MDHEN and CDR2 SYDVKM. V lost 5 bases and J lost 1; bases outside the gene matches: 5. In DNA, the CDR3 is TGTGCCAGCAGTAGCCAGGGGGGAAGCAATCAGCCCCAGCATTTT. This gives the protein CASSSQGGSNQPQHF.

This clonotype was seen many times. This chain joins TRBV28 and TRBJ2-3, with no clear D. V lost 7 bases to trimming and J lost 5 bases, with 10 bases between them. Germline assignment: CDR1 MDHEN and CDR2 SYDVKM. The length of the CDR3 is 12 residues. The CDR3 DNA is TGTGCCAGCACGACCACCTTAGATACGCAGTATTTT. Its translation: CASTTTLDTQYF.

Within the sample, this clonotype is large. The V gene is TRBV20-1, the J gene TRBJ2-3, with D perhaps matching TRBD1 or TRBD2 (5 bases each). This CDR3 spans 17 amino acids. Trimming took off 3 bases at V and 0 bases at J, with 19 bases between the two ends. The V gene's germline CDR1 is DFQATT and CDR2 SNEGSKA (reference sequence). The CDR3 sequence: CSARGEVVGHSTDTQYF. The CDR3 region has the DNA TGCAGTGCTAGGGGAGAAGTTGTTGGACATAGCACAGATACGCAGTATTTT.

This clonotype is medium-sized in the sample. V and J are TRBV5-5 and TRBJ1-4; D unclear. The CDR3 is made up of 14 amino acids. Germline-derived CDR1 and CDR2 are SGHKS and YYEKEE (reference sequence). Trimming took 3 bases from V and 8 from J, leaving 14 bases between them. The CDR3 spells CASSSHSHDEKLFF. CDR3 nucleotide sequence: TGTGCCAGCAGCTCCCACAGTCACGACGAAAAACTGTTTTTT.

This clonotype was detected many times. The gene calls are TRBV27 and TRBJ1-2, with 8 bases identical to TRBD1. Germline CDR1 and CDR2: MNHEY and SMNVEV (reference sequence). The CDR3 sequence is 13 residues long. V was pared by 6 bases and J by 8 bases, with 8 bases of the junction left unmatched. The CDR3 region has the DNA TGTGCCAGCAGCGACCCGACAGGGGAGGGCTACACCTTC. This gives the protein CASSDPTGEGYTF.

The chain uses TRBV18 and TRBJ2-2; 9 bases agree with TRBD1. The CDR3 has 15 residues. Losses at the gene ends were 1 base for V and 3 bases for J; bases not matched to a gene: 0. Germline V gene data show CDR1 as KGHSH and CDR2 as LQKENI. This CDR3 is CASSPRQGDTGELFF. CDR3 DNA sequence: TGTGCCAGCTCACCACGACAGGGGGACACCGGGGAGCTGTTTTTT.

This clonotype ranks as medium-sized (0.01 to 0.1%). This rearrangement joins TRBV7-9 to TRBJ2-1; possible D gene TRBD2, 7 bases. CDR1 and CDR2 from the germline V gene are SEHNR and FQNEAQ (reference sequence). The CDR3 spans 14 residues. The ends were cut back, 5 bases at V and 9 bases at J, with 17 bases in the middle. CDR3 DNA sequence: TGTGCCAGCAGCCCGGGGGAGGGGGATAGTGAGCAGTTCTTC. This encodes CASSPGEGDSEQFF.

In this sample, this clonotype is medium-sized. This sequence joins TRBV2 and TRBJ2-5; D is ambiguous. The CDR3 contains 11 residues. Germline CDR1 SNHLY, CDR2 FYNNEI. V gave up 3 bases and J gave up 5 bases, with 4 bases separating them. CDR3 loop: CASSDRETQYF. The CDR3 DNA is TGTGCCAGCAGTGATAGGGAGACCCAGTACTTC.

By frequency in the sample, this clonotype is medium-sized. Here the CDR3 reads CASSPGRGSAYEQYF. The CDR3 coding sequence is TGTGCCAGCAGCCCCGGGCGGGGCAGCGCCTACGAGCAGTACTTC. The chain employs TRBV7-3 and TRBJ2-7, with D tentatively TRBD2 (6 bases). Germline assignment: CDR1 SGHTA and CDR2 FQGTGA. The CDR3 contains 15 residues. Trimming cost V 5 bases and J 2 bases, with 16 bases left between them.

This clonotype is medium-sized within its sample. The chain joins TRBV2 to TRBJ2-5, with 10 nucleotides matching TRBD2. V lost 1 base to trimming and J lost 2 bases; unmatched junction nucleotides: 10. This CDR3 comprises 18 residues. Germline CDR1 is SNHLY and CDR2 is FYNNEI. CDR3 amino acids: CASSEDFLAGETQETQYF. The CDR3 bases are TGTGCCAGCAGTGAAGATTTTCTAGCGGGGGAAACACAAGAGACCCAGTACTTC.

The V gene is TRBV11-3, the J gene TRBJ2-3, with D unclear. CDR3 size: 15 residues. The V and J ends lost 0 bases and 2 bases respectively, with 9 bases between them. Germline V lookup: CDR1 SGHNT, CDR2 YENEEA. The CDR3 reads CASSLDGRTTDTQYF. The DNA for the CDR3 is TGTGCCAGCAGCTTAGATGGACGGACCACAGATACGCAGTATTTT.

The chain is built from TRBV2 and TRBJ1-2; TRBD1 matches at 7 bases. Germline-derived CDR1 and CDR2 are SNHLY and FYNNEI. CDR3 length: 13 residues. The junction had 4 bases not matched to a gene; V was cut back by 6 bases and J by 3 bases. The CDR3 sequence is CASSPGQDYGYTF. The DNA of the CDR3 is TGTGCCAGCAGCCCCGGACAGGACTATGGCTACACCTTC.

V gene TRBV29-1 combines with J gene TRBJ1-1; D remains ambiguous. From germline, CDR1 is SQVTM and CDR2 ANQGSEA. The V end lost 4 bases, the J end lost 3 bases, and 12 bases lay between the germline ends. The CDR3 loop spans 13 amino acids. This chain's CDR3 is CSVVGEYDTEAFF. The CDR3 coding sequence is TGCAGCGTTGTCGGCGAGTATGACACTGAAGCTTTCTTT.

This clonotype occurred a few times. This chain connects TRBV28 to TRBJ2-7; D perhaps matches TRBD1 (6 bases). The CDR3 sequence is 14 residues long. The germline gives CDR1 MDHEN, CDR2 SYDVKM. The V gene lost 4 bases and the J gene lost 2 bases, with 12 bases spanning the gap. CDR3 region: CASSSGTMTYEQYF. The CDR3 coding sequence is TGTGCCAGCAGTTCCGGGACAATGACCTACGAGCAGTACTTC.

In its sample, this clonotype ranks as medium-sized (0.01 to 0.1%). The chain carries TRBV10-3 and TRBJ1-1, with a tentative D call TRBD1 (6 bases). CDR3 length: 15 residues. V was clipped by 4 bases and J by 2 bases, with 14 bases between them. CDR1 is ENHRY, CDR2 SYGVKD, per germline. CDR3 in DNA: TGTGCCATCAGTGGTTCGGACAGAGCTAACACTGAAGCTTTCTTT. It is translated as CAISGSDRANTEAFF.